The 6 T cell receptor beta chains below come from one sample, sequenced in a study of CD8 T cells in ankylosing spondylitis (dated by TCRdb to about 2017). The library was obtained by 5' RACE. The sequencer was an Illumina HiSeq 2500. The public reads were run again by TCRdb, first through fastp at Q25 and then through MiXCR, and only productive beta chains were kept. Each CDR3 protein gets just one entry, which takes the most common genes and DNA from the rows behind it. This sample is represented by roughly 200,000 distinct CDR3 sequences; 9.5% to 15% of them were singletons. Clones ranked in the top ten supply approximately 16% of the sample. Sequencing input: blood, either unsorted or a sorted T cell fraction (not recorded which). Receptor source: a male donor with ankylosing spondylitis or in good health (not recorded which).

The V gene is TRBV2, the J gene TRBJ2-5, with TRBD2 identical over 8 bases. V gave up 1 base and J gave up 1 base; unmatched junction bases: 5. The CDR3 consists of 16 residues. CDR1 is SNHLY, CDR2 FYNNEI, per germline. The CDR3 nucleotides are TGTGCCAGCAGTGAAGGAAACGGGGGGGCCCAAGAGACCCAGTACTTC. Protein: CASSEGNGGAQETQYF.

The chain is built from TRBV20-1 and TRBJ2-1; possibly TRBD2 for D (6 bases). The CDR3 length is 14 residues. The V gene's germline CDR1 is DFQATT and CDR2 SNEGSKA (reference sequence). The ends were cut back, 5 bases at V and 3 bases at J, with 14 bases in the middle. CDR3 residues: CSARRAGIYNEQFF. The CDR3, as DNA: TGCAGTGCTCGCCGCGCGGGGATCTACAATGAGCAGTTCTTC.

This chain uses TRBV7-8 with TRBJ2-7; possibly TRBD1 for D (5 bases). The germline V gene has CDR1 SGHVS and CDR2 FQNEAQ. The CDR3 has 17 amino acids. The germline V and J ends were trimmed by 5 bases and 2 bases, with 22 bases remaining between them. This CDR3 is CASSIWTRVKPAYEQYF. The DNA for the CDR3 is TGTGCCAGCAGCATCTGGACCAGGGTGAAGCCGGCCTACGAGCAGTACTTC.

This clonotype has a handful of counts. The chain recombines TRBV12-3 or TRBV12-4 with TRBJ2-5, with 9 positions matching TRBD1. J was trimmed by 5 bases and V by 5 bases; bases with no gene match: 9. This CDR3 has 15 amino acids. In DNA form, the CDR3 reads TGTGCCAGCAGTCCTCCACAGGGGGCAGAGGAGACCCAGTACTTC. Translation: CASSPPQGAEETQYF.

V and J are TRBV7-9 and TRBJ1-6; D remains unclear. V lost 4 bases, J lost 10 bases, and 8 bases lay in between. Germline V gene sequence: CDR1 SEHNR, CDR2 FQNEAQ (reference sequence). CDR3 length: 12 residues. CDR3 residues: CASSSKGSPLHF. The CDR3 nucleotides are TGTGCCAGCAGCTCAAAAGGCTCACCCCTCCACTTT.

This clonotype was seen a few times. CDR3 DNA sequence: TGTGCCAGCAGTACCCCCGGGGAGCAGTACTTC. Residues: CASSTPGEQYF. This chain connects TRBV25-1 to TRBJ2-7; D remains unclear. This CDR3 has 11 residues. CDR1 and CDR2 (germline): MGHDK, SYGVNS. V was cut by 5 bases and J by 7 bases, with 9 bases left in between.